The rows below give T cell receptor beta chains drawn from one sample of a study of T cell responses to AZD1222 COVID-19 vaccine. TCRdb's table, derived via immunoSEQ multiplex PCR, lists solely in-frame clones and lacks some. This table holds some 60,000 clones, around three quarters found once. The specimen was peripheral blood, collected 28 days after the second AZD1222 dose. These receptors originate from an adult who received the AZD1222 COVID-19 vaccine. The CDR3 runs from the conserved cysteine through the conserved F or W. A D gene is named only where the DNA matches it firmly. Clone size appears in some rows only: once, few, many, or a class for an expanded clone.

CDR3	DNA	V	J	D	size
CASSLGLAPYEQYF	TGTGCCAGCAGCTTAGGGCTAGCGCCTTACGAGCAGTACTTC	TRBV7-9	TRBJ2-7	-	-
CASSSQGGQGHYGYTF	TGCGCCAGCAGCTCTCAGGGGGGACAGGGTCACTATGGCTACACCTTC	TRBV5-1	TRBJ1-2	TRBD1	-
CASSTQRSGRGEKLFF	TGTGCCAGCAGCACGCAGAGATCGGGTAGGGGGGAAAAACTGTTTTTT	TRBV11-3	TRBJ1-4	-	few
CAWSGNRGSPLHF	TGTGCCTGGAGCGGTAACAGGGGTTCACCCCTCCACTTT	TRBV30	TRBJ1-6	TRBD1	-
CASSQEGNSPLHF	TGTGCCAGCAGCCAGGAAGGGAATTCACCCCTCCACTTT	TRBV14	TRBJ1-6	-	-
CASSPGAGREETQYF	TGCGCCAGCAGCCCCGGGGCAGGGCGGGAAGAGACCCAGTACTTC	TRBV4-3	TRBJ2-5	-	-
CASSLQGVETEAFF	TGTGCCAGCAGTTTACAGGGAGTTGAGACTGAAGCTTTCTTT	TRBV2	TRBJ1-1	-	-
CASSSGSGGARETQYF	TGTGCCAGCAGCTCAGGTAGCGGGGGGGCTCGAGAGACCCAGTACTTC	TRBV28	TRBJ2-5	TRBD2	-
CASSYRGHGYTF	TGTGCCAGCAGTTACAGGGGGCATGGCTACACCTTC	TRBV27	TRBJ1-2	TRBD1	-
CASSPLTGGGITEAFF	TGTGCCAGCAGCCCGCTGACAGGGGGCGGGATCACTGAAGCTTTCTTT	TRBV5-6	TRBJ1-1	TRBD1	-
CASSLGRSSTDTQYF	TGTGCCAGCAGTTTAGGCAGGTCTAGCACAGATACGCAGTATTTT	TRBV28	TRBJ2-3	-	-
CASRGGAKNEQFF	TGTGCCAGCCGCGGGGGGGCTAAGAATGAGCAGTTCTTC	TRBV5-4	TRBJ2-1	TRBD2	-
CASSMAQYSNQPQHF	TGTGCCAGTAGTATGGCTCAGTATAGCAATCAGCCCCAGCATTTT	TRBV19	TRBJ1-5	-	-
CASTGQTNTEAFF	TGTGCCAGCACAGGACAGACGAACACTGAAGCTTTCTTT	TRBV4-2	TRBJ1-1	-	-
CASSYGVYIDAFF	TGTGCCAGCAGTTACGGGGTTTACATAGATGCTTTCTTT	TRBV6-2/TRBV6-3	TRBJ1-1	-	-
CASTIDSLSPLHF	TGTGCCAGCACCATAGACAGCTTGTCACCCCTCCACTTT	TRBV12-3/TRBV12-4	TRBJ1-6	-	-
CASSQGPTGFGGTQYF	TGTGCCAGCAGCCAAGGTCCGACAGGCTTTGGGGGGACCCAGTACTTC	TRBV14	TRBJ2-5	-	-
CASSLSTSGSYEQYF	TGTGCCAGCAGTTTATCGACTAGCGGGTCCTACGAGCAGTACTTC	TRBV27	TRBJ2-7	TRBD2	-
CASSARTGLEETQYF	TGTGCCAGCAGCGCTCGGACAGGGTTAGAGGAGACCCAGTACTTC	TRBV11-3	TRBJ2-5	TRBD1	-
CASSREGISGNTIYF	TGTGCCAGCAGCCGCGAAGGAATCTCTGGAAACACCATATATTTT	TRBV13	TRBJ1-3	-	-
CASSPQGVSGNTIYF	TGTGCCAGCTCGCCCCAGGGAGTCTCTGGAAACACCATATATTTT	TRBV18	TRBJ1-3	-	-
CASSLWTGPYEQYF	TGTGCCAGCAGTCTGTGGACAGGGCCCTACGAGCAGTACTTC	TRBV6-2/TRBV6-3	TRBJ2-7	TRBD1	-
CASSGGAGQPQETQYF	TGTGCCAGCAGCGGGGGGGCGGGACAGCCCCAAGAGACCCAGTACTTC	TRBV5-4	TRBJ2-5	-	-
CASSPQDTQYF	TGTGCCAGCTCACCCCAAGATACGCAGTATTTT	TRBV18	TRBJ2-3	-	-
CASREAGVVTEAFF	TGTGCCAGCAGGGAAGCAGGGGTGGTCACTGAAGCTTTCTTT	TRBV6-1	TRBJ1-1	-	-
CASSRDSPLRGETQYF	TGTGCCAGCAGTCGGGACAGCCCATTAAGGGGAGAGACCCAGTACTTC	TRBV7-9	TRBJ2-5	TRBD1	-
CASSIFLGTEAFF	TGTGCCAGTAGTATTTTTTTGGGGACTGAAGCTTTCTTT	TRBV19	TRBJ1-1	-	few
CASSLIVGQYEQYF	TGTGCCAGCAGTTTAATTGTTGGGCAGTACGAGCAGTACTTC	TRBV28	TRBJ2-7	-	-
CASSHTPGGADSNTGELFF	TGTGCCAGCAGCCATACCCCGGGGGGGGCCGACTCGAACACCGGGGAGCTGTTTTTT	TRBV11-3	TRBJ2-2	TRBD2	-
CASSSHIAHPQETQYF	TGTGCCAGCAGTTCTCACATAGCGCACCCTCAAGAGACCCAGTACTTC	TRBV9	TRBJ2-5	-	few
CASSSSGGPYEQYF	TGTGCCAGCAGTTCATCAGGGGGCCCCTACGAGCAGTACTTC	TRBV6-2/TRBV6-3	TRBJ2-7	TRBD1	few
CAGSNPGQGLYEQYF	TGTGCCGGCAGCAACCCGGGGCAGGGGCTCTACGAGCAGTACTTC	TRBV6-5	TRBJ2-7	-	-
CASSRGGEGEKLFF	TGTGCCAGCAGTAGGGGGGGCGAAGGTGAAAAACTGTTTTTT	TRBV25-1	TRBJ1-4	-	-
CASSVSGGQFF	TGTGCCAGCAGTGTTAGCGGGGGGCAGTTCTTC	TRBV12-3/TRBV12-4	TRBJ2-1	TRBD2	-
CASSWTGQGFSTDTQYF	TGCGCCAGCAGCTGGACGGGACAGGGTTTTTCCACAGATACGCAGTATTTT	TRBV5-1	TRBJ2-3	TRBD1	few
CASSLSETQYF	TGTGCCAGCTCTCTAAGTGAGACCCAGTACTTC	TRBV13	TRBJ2-5	-	-
CASPQPGRDYEQYF	TGTGCCAGCCCCCAACCGGGCCGGGACTACGAGCAGTACTTC	TRBV11-3	TRBJ2-7	-	-
CASSAENRVYNEQFF	TGTGCCAGCAGCGCCGAGAACAGGGTCTACAATGAGCAGTTCTTC	TRBV9	TRBJ2-1	-	-
CASTRQGVDYGYTF	TGTGCCAGCACCCGACAGGGGGTAGACTATGGCTACACCTTC	TRBV28	TRBJ1-2	TRBD1	-
CASSQEVQGTEAFF	TGTGCCAGCAGCCAAGAGGTGCAAGGCACTGAAGCTTTCTTT	TRBV4-2	TRBJ1-1	-	once
CASSRIRDRGSPLHF	TGTGCCAGCAGTAGGATCCGGGACAGGGGCTCACCCCTCCACTTT	TRBV11-2	TRBJ1-6	TRBD1	-
CASSPPGQGELFF	TGTGCCAGCAGCCCCCCCGGGCAGGGGGAGCTGTTTTTT	TRBV5-4	TRBJ2-2	-	-
CSGRDTGELFF	TGCTCCGGCAGAGACACCGGGGAGCTGTTTTTT	TRBV29-1	TRBJ2-2	-	-
CASSPYTGELFF	TGTGCCAGCAGCCCATACACCGGGGAGCTGTTTTTT	TRBV11-3	TRBJ2-2	-	-
CASSVGLAGGTGELFF	TGTGCCAGCAGCGTGGGACTAGCGGGGGGTACCGGGGAGCTGTTTTTT	TRBV9	TRBJ2-2	TRBD2	-
CASSPLQGLVDEQYF	TGCGCCAGCAGCCCTTTACAGGGGCTGGTGGACGAGCAGTACTTC	TRBV5-1	TRBJ2-7	TRBD1	-
CASSQVGSSYEQYF	TGTGCCAGCAGCCAAGTTGGATCTTCCTACGAGCAGTACTTC	TRBV4-2	TRBJ2-7	-	-
CASSQWSSMNSPLHF	TGTGCCAGCAGCCAATGGTCCTCGATGAATTCACCCCTCCACTTT	TRBV14	TRBJ1-6	-	-
CASSQGHNYGYTF	TGTGCCAGTAGTCAGGGACACAACTATGGCTACACCTTC	TRBV19	TRBJ1-2	-	few
CASSRGEGSNTEAFF	TGTGCCAGCAGTAGGGGCGAGGGGTCAAACACTGAAGCTTTCTTT	TRBV6-5	TRBJ1-1	-	-
CASSQFGGYTF	TGCGCCAGCAGCCAGTTCGGTGGCTACACCTTC	TRBV4-1	TRBJ1-2	-	-
CASSVNRVEVTGELFF	TGTGCCAGCAGCGTAAACAGGGTTGAGGTCACCGGGGAGCTGTTTTTT	TRBV7-8	TRBJ2-2	-	-
CASSRRQGGGYTF	TGTGCCAGCAGCCGAAGACAGGGTGGTGGCTACACCTTC	TRBV6-5	TRBJ1-2	TRBD1	-
CASSFEQSLYEQYF	TGTGCCAGCAGCTTTGAGCAGTCGCTCTACGAGCAGTACTTC	TRBV3-1/TRBV3-2	TRBJ2-7	-	-
CASGWNAGELFF	TGTGCCAGCGGGTGGAACGCCGGGGAGCTGTTTTTT	TRBV3-1/TRBV3-2	TRBJ2-2	-	-